The 28 T cell receptor beta chains given below trace back to one sample, sequenced in a study of vaccination and CD4 T cells after COVID-19. Treatment defined: roughly nine-day PBMC culture with coronavirus spike peptide pools or control peptides (ViraFEST assay). Cultured CD4+ T cells had their DNA profiled by the Oncomine TCR Beta short-read assay. TCRdb passed the PCR reads through MiXCR, listing each CDR3 protein once. Counted here are approximately 15,000 distinct CDR3 sequences, approximately 27% occurring once; the ten biggest clones make up 23%. Their specific antigens are unknown. Sequencing input: cultured CD4+ T cells from blood. The source is a human donor with COVID-19.

The chain uses TRBV10-1 and TRBJ2-7, with TRBD1 identical over 7 bases. Germline CDR1 reads WNHNN; CDR2 reads SYGVQD (reference sequence). This CDR3 contains 14 residues. The trim removed 6 bases at V and 2 bases at J, leaving 7 bases unmatched. The CDR3 reads CASRATGFPYEQYF. In DNA, the CDR3 is TGCGCCAGCAGAGCGACAGGGTTCCCCTACGAGCAGTACTTC.

This chain connects TRBV6-2 or TRBV6-3 to TRBJ2-7; 15 nucleotides line up with TRBD2. The germline V gene has CDR1 MNHEY and CDR2 SVGEGT. The V gene end was trimmed by 6 bases and the J gene end by 4 bases; junction bases not matched to a gene: 10. This CDR3 contains 17 residues. CDR3 coding DNA: TGTGCCAGCAGCTCTCCGGGACTAGCGGGGGGCCCATACGAGCAGTACTTC. The encoded protein is CASSSPGLAGGPYEQYF.

This clonotype was counted between two and nine times. This chain connects TRBV18 to TRBJ1-5; 9 nucleotides line up with TRBD1. The CDR3 consists of 15 residues. Germline CDR1 KGHSH, CDR2 LQKENI. J was trimmed by 3 bases and V by 4 bases; bases with no gene match: 4. CDR3 residues: CASSRGTGYNQPQHF. In DNA form, the CDR3 reads TGTGCCAGCTCACGAGGGACAGGGTACAATCAGCCCCAGCATTTT.

This clonotype was recorded a few times. The V gene is TRBV6-1, the J gene TRBJ2-6, with 10 bases matching TRBD1. V lost 4 bases to trimming and J lost 0 bases; unmatched junction nucleotides: 6. This CDR3 has 18 residues. CDR1 and CDR2 (germline): MNHNS, SASEGT. The CDR3 DNA is TGTGCCAGCAGTGGATACCGACAGGGGGCCTCTGGGGCCAACGTCCTGACTTTC. Amino acids: CASSGYRQGASGANVLTF.

This chain connects TRBV2 to TRBJ1-2; no firm D call. The CDR3 length is 13 residues. V dropped 4 bases and J dropped 4 bases, with 10 bases sitting between them. Germline V gene lookup returns CDR1 SNHLY and CDR2 FYNNEI. DNA of the CDR3: TGTGCCAGCAGTGCTTCCGGTACCTATGGCTACACCTTC. This encodes CASSASGTYGYTF. The full variable domain, rest sourced from reference TRBV2 and TRBJ1-2, is EPEVTQTPSHQVTQMGQEVILRCVPISNHLYFYWYRQILGQKVEFLVSFYNNEISEKSEIFDDQFSVERPDGSNFTLKIRSTKLEDSAMYFCASSASGTYGYTFGSGTRLTVV.

The chain couples TRBV28 to TRBJ1-5; no definite D call. V lost 5 bases and J lost 0, with 11 bases in between. This CDR3 is built from 15 residues. The germline gives CDR1 MDHEN, CDR2 SYDVKM. CDR3 DNA: TGTGCCAGCAGTCCCTGGACGGATAGCAATCAGCCCCAGCATTTT. This encodes CASSPWTDSNQPQHF. The full variable domain, its missing parts supplied by reference TRBV28 and TRBJ1-5, is DVKVTQSSRYLVKRTGEKVFLECVQDMDHENMFWYRQDPGLGLRLIYFSYDVKMKEKGDIPEGYSVSREKKERFSLILESASTNQTSMYLCASSPWTDSNQPQHFGDGTRLSIL.

V and J are TRBV2 and TRBJ2-3; tentatively, D is TRBD1 or TRBD2 (5 bases each). The CDR3 length is 13 residues. Between the trimmed V and J ends, which lost 6 bases and 4 bases, there was a span of 11 bases. Germline CDR1 is SNHLY and CDR2 is FYNNEI. The CDR3 spells CASSGTFADTQYF. The CDR3 nucleotides are TGTGCCAGCAGCGGGACCTTCGCAGATACGCAGTATTTT.

This clonotype was seen only a few times. The chain recombines TRBV18 with TRBJ1-5; D not certain. The CDR3 has 12 amino acids. Germline assignment: CDR1 KGHSH and CDR2 LQKENI. Trimming shortened V by 5 bases and J by 5 bases, and 7 bases separated the two germline ends. CDR3 bases: TGTGCCAGCTCATCATATGATCAGCCCCAGCATTTT. This codes for CASSSYDQPQHF.

This rearrangement joins TRBV20-1 to TRBJ1-1; a weak D match, TRBD1 (6 bases). The germline CDR1 and CDR2 sequences are DFQATT and SNEGSKA (reference sequence). This CDR3 spans 13 amino acids. V was trimmed by 7 bases and J by 2 bases, leaving 14 bases between them. CDR3 bases: TGCAGTGTTAAGGGGGAGAGTAACACTGAAGCTTTCTTT. This codes for CSVKGESNTEAFF.

Only a few counts were recorded for this clonotype. The chain has TRBV6-5 and TRBJ1-2; maybe TRBD1 (5 bases). In germline, CDR1 is MNHEY, CDR2 SVGAGI. This CDR3 has 14 amino acids. Trimming took 0 bases from V and 4 from J, leaving 9 bases between them. The CDR3 sequence is CASSYSGGTYGYTF. CDR3 DNA sequence: TGTGCCAGCAGTTACTCCGGGGGAACCTATGGCTACACCTTC.

This clonotype was picked up a small number of times. The J gene is TRBJ2-3, the V gene TRBV19; 9 bases fit TRBD1. V lost 4 bases to trimming and J lost 8 bases; unmatched junction nucleotides: 4. Per germline, CDR1 LNHDA and CDR2 SQIVND (reference sequence). The CDR3 has 13 amino acids. DNA of the CDR3: TGTGCCAGTAGTAGGACAGGGGACGCTACGCAGTATTTT. Translating it yields CASSRTGDATQYF.

This clonotype was observed a handful of times. The gene calls are TRBV10-1 and TRBJ1-2; 7 bases align to TRBD1. J lost 4 bases, V lost 4 bases, and 6 bases had no gene match. This CDR3 has 14 residues. CDR1 WNHNN and CDR2 SYGVQD come from the germline V gene (reference sequence). CDR3 bases: TGCGCCAGCAGTGTCTTGACAGGGCTCTATGGCTACACCTTC. As protein: CASSVLTGLYGYTF.

This chain joins TRBV5-4 and TRBJ2-7; 16 bases map to TRBD2. Trimming cost V 4 bases and J 3 bases; bases outside gene matches: 10. Germline V CDR1 and CDR2: SGHNT, YYREEE (reference sequence). The CDR3 sequence is 18 residues long. The CDR3 loop is CASSVPGLAGGTNYEQYF. The CDR3 region has the DNA TGTGCCAGCAGCGTCCCGGGACTAGCGGGGGGGACCAACTACGAGCAGTACTTC.

The J gene is TRBJ2-3, the V gene TRBV11-2; no clear D gene. The CDR3 sequence is 14 residues long. From germline, CDR1 is SGHAT and CDR2 FQNNGV. V lost 5 bases, J lost 4 bases, and 13 bases lay in between. CDR3 sequence (DNA): TGTGCCAGCAGCATACTCACTTGGGCAGATACGCAGTATTTT. Translating gives CASSILTWADTQYF.

J is TRBJ2-7 and V is TRBV12-3 or TRBV12-4; possibly TRBD1 for D (6 bases). V was cut by 1 base and J by 4 bases, with 11 bases left in between. The CDR3 extends over 14 amino acids. CDR3 bases: TGTGCCAGCAGTTTAGGTAATCAGGGGTACGAGCAGTACTTC. Translating gives CASSLGNQGYEQYF.

Concerning this clonotype: Mismatch with germline at one junction end may stem from a read error. The V gene is TRBV20-1, the J gene TRBJ2-3; D is possibly TRBD1 or TRBD2 (6 bases each). Germline V gene data show CDR1 as DFQATT and CDR2 as SNEGSKA (reference sequence). The CDR3 totals 14 residues. CDR3 loop: CSASKGGSTDTRYF. The CDR3 DNA sequence: TGCAGTGCCTCGAAGGGGGGTAGCACAGATACGCGGTATTTT.

This clonotype occurred a few times. This rearrangement joins TRBV4-2 to TRBJ1-1; D not certain. The germline V and J ends were trimmed by 4 bases and 3 bases, with 18 bases remaining between them. The CDR3 sequence is 16 residues long. The germline CDR1 and CDR2 sequences are LGHNA and YNFKEQ. The CDR3 loop reads CASSRGREEWDTEAFF. The CDR3 region has the DNA TGTGCCAGCAGCCGCGGTAGGGAAGAGTGGGACACTGAAGCTTTCTTT.

The genes are TRBV6-2 or TRBV6-3 and TRBJ1-2, with a tentative D call TRBD1 (5 bases). Trimming took off 2 bases at V and 5 bases at J, with 12 bases between the two ends. The germline V gene has CDR1 MNHEY and CDR2 SVGEGT. The CDR3 runs 14 residues. CDR3 amino acids: CASSYGGSFYGYTF. The CDR3, as DNA: TGTGCCAGCAGTTACGGGGGGTCCTTTTATGGCTACACCTTC.

This clonotype was counted a few times. The V call is TRBV2, the J call TRBJ2-7; 11 nucleotides align to TRBD2. Losses at the gene ends were 6 bases for V and 0 bases for J; bases not matched to a gene: 7. CDR3 length equals 16 residues. The germline V gene encodes CDR1 SNHLY and CDR2 FYNNEI. This CDR3 reads CASRGLAALSSYEQYF. CDR3 in DNA: TGTGCCAGCAGGGGACTAGCGGCCCTGAGCTCCTACGAGCAGTACTTC.

This clonotype showed up just a few times. The chain's CDR3 is CASSEAGTGVEKLFF. CDR3 nucleotides: TGTGCCAGCAGCGAGGCCGGGACAGGCGTTGAAAAACTGTTTTTT. The V call is TRBV6-1, the J call TRBJ1-4, with 8 bases lining up with TRBD1. Unmatched junction bases numbered 10, after V lost 6 bases and J lost 7 bases. Looked up from germline, CDR1 is MNHNS and CDR2 is SASEGT. The CDR3 runs to 15 residues.

By its share, this clonotype is medium-sized. The chain couples TRBV7-3 to TRBJ1-2, with 7 bases matching TRBD1. Per germline, CDR1 SGHTA and CDR2 FQGTGA. Trimming at V came to 5 bases and at J to 4 bases, leaving 4 bases not matched to a gene. This CDR3 is 13 amino acids long. CDR3 sequence reads: CASSEQGGYGYTF. The CDR3 DNA reads as TGTGCCAGCAGCGAGCAGGGGGGCTATGGCTACACCTTC.

The chain employs TRBV5-1 and TRBJ1-2; TRBD1 is a possible D gene (6 bases). Germline V gives CDR1 SGHRS, CDR2 YFSETQ. The CDR3 is 15 residues long. Trimming shortened V by 0 bases and J by 1 base, and 10 bases separated the two germline ends. The CDR3 loop is CASSLAQGSNYGYTF. The DNA of the CDR3 is TGCGCCAGCAGCTTGGCCCAGGGGAGTAACTATGGCTACACCTTC.

The rearrangement uses TRBV12-3 or TRBV12-4 and TRBJ2-5; no firm D call. The CDR3 has 12 amino acids. With 0 bases removed from V and 5 bases from J, the gap between germline ends came to 4 bases. CDR3 in DNA: TGTGCCAGCAGTTTAGCGCTCGAGACCCAGTACTTC. It encodes CASSLALETQYF.

The J gene is TRBJ1-4, the V gene TRBV19; D remains ambiguous. The V gene lost 3 bases and the J gene lost 3 bases, with 17 bases spanning the gap. Germline CDR1 and CDR2: LNHDA and SQIVND (reference sequence). This CDR3 spans 17 amino acids. In DNA form, the CDR3 reads TGTGCCAGTAGTATGGCGAGGGTTCGTCTGGCTAATGAAAAACTGTTTTTT. Encoded protein: CASSMARVRLANEKLFF.

The chain combines TRBV20-1 with TRBJ2-7, with 7 bases lining up with TRBD2. V dropped 0 bases and J dropped 0; count of bases not matched to a gene: 11. Germline V CDR1 and CDR2: DFQATT, SNEGSKA (reference sequence). This CDR3 contains 17 residues. As DNA, the CDR3 is TGCAGTGCTAGAGATTGGACCCGCGGGGGTGGCTCCTACGAGCAGTACTTC. Translating it yields CSARDWTRGGGSYEQYF.

Worth noting for this clonotype: Since a much larger clone is just one base distant, this may be a read error. This chain links TRBV27 with TRBJ1-5; D unresolved. V gave up 5 bases and J gave up 9 bases, with 11 bases separating them. The CDR3 is made up of 12 amino acids. Germline V gene sequence: CDR1 MNHEY, CDR2 SMNVEV (reference sequence). CDR3 in amino acids: CASSPTDRPQHF. CDR3 DNA sequence: TGTGCCAGCAGTCCGACCGATCGGCCCCAGCATTTT.

V usage is TRBV7-6 and J usage is TRBJ1-5; possible D gene TRBD1, 6 bases. This CDR3 has 14 residues. Deletions cut 5 bases from V and 6 bases from J, with 14 bases between. From germline, CDR1 is SGHVS and CDR2 FNYEAQ. The CDR3 bases are TGTGCCAGCAGCCCTCAGGGGAGCGGTCAGCCCCAGCATTTT. Amino acid sequence: CASSPQGSGQPQHF. Combining the CDR3 with reference TRBV7-6 and TRBJ1-5 gives the whole variable domain GAGVSQSPRYKVTKRGQDVALRCDPISGHVSLYWYRQALGQGPEFLTYFNYEAQQDKSGLPNDRFSAERPEGSISTLTIQRTEQRDSAMYRCASSPQGSGQPQHFGDGTRLSIL.

In its sample, this clonotype was seen a few times. The chain links TRBV30 to TRBJ1-1; D possibly corresponds to TRBD1 (5 bases). Germline V gene lookup returns CDR1 GTSNPN and CDR2 SVGIG (reference sequence). This CDR3 has 13 residues. V was clipped by 2 bases and J by 7 bases, with 14 bases between them. This CDR3 reads CAWSTGPRGEAFF. CDR3 coding DNA: TGTGCCTGGAGTACCGGGCCAAGGGGTGAAGCTTTCTTT.